This T cell receptor beta chain is drawn from a study of T cell responses to AZD1222 COVID-19 vaccine. Study in general: Pooled in the analysis were second doses at about 4 or about 12 weeks. Study-wide results and caveats: The study found vaccine-associated CD4 TCRs spanning spike, dominant at 160-218 and 743-854. Clonal diversity may have been underestimated, and the donors were mostly white British, with more females than males.

To note about this clone: What it binds is unknown. Within the sample, other DNA sequences also encode this same CDR3.

There are 13 residues in the CDR3. From germline, CDR1 is SEHNR and CDR2 FQNEAQ (reference sequence). V lost 3 bases and J lost 1, with 6 bases in between. Clones were read by immunoSEQ multiplex PCR, and TCRdb kept only the in-frame ones, dropping some. The profile shows 100,000 to 150,000 clones, approximately 85% of them singletons. The rearrangement uses TRBV7-9 and TRBJ1-1; D gene unclear. The TCR originated in an adult in good health. The material sequenced was peripheral blood, taken on day 0 of AZD1222 vaccination. The CDR3 DNA reads TGTGCCAGCAGCTTTAGCCAGAACACTGAAGCTTTCTTT. Translating it yields CASSFSQNTEAFF.